The 14 T cell receptor beta chains given below trace back to one sample, sequenced in a study of blood T cell repertoires in COVID-19. Measured with immunoSEQ multiplex PCR; TCRdb has only the in-frame clones, and not every one. The data show about 200,000 clones, more than 65% seen once. Sequenced sample: PBMCs or T cells enriched from blood (not recorded which). The receptors here all came from a man aged 35 to 55 who had recovered from COVID-19.

This chain uses TRBV19 with TRBJ2-3; D remains unclear. The CDR3 sequence is 15 residues long. Per germline, CDR1 LNHDA and CDR2 SQIVND (reference sequence). V gave up 3 bases and J gave up 4 bases, with 14 bases separating them. The CDR3 DNA is TGTGCCAGTAGTATTGATCGAGCAGGCGCAGATACGCAGTATTTT. Translation: CASSIDRAGADTQYF.

The rearrangement links TRBV6-6 to TRBJ1-5; TRBD1 aligns across 10 bases. The J segment lost 0 bases and the V segment lost 6 bases, leaving 2 bases of the junction unmatched. This CDR3 comprises 15 residues. CDR1 is MNHNY, CDR2 SVGAGI, per germline (reference sequence). Written as DNA, the CDR3 is TGTGCCAGCAGGACAGGGGGCTATAGCAATCAGCCCCAGCATTTT. It codes for CASRTGGYSNQPQHF.

The CDR3 DNA sequence: TGTGCCAGCAGCGAAGTAACCCGACAGATCCTAGCCAAAAACATTCAGTACTTC. It specifies CASSEVTRQILAKNIQYF. The chain joins TRBV7-9 to TRBJ2-4; D possibly corresponds to TRBD1 (5 bases). The CDR3 extends over 18 amino acids. Germline CDR1 is SEHNR and CDR2 is FQNEAQ (reference sequence). Trimming cost V 5 bases and J 0 bases, with 20 bases left between them.

The chain carries TRBV7-3 and TRBJ2-3; D is possibly TRBD2 (6 bases). Trimming took off 6 bases at V and 0 bases at J, with 13 bases between the two ends. The CDR3 has 15 residues. Germline CDR1 is SGHTA and CDR2 is FQGTGA. CDR3: CASSGGSLSTDTQYF. The CDR3 DNA reads TGTGCCAGCAGTGGGGGGAGCCTTAGCACAGATACGCAGTATTTT.

The chain has TRBV19 and TRBJ2-7; tentatively, D is TRBD2 (5 bases). Trimming pared 1 base from V and 2 bases from J, leaving 6 bases between. CDR3 length: 13 amino acids. The germline gives CDR1 LNHDA, CDR2 SQIVND (reference sequence). The CDR3 protein is CASSIAGTYEQYF. In nucleotides, the CDR3 is TGTGCCAGTAGTATAGCCGGGACCTACGAGCAGTACTTC.

J is TRBJ1-3 and V is TRBV7-2; D unresolved. Trimming removed 1 base from V and 0 bases from J, with 7 bases in between. CDR1 is SGHTA, CDR2 FQGNSA, per germline. This CDR3 has 15 residues. CDR3 sequence (DNA): TGTGCCAGCAGCTTAGGCAGAACCTCTGGAAACACCATATATTTT. Translation gives CASSLGRTSGNTIYF.

By share of the sample, this clone is medium-sized. The J gene is TRBJ1-2, the V gene TRBV27; no firm D call. CDR3 size: 13 residues. In germline, CDR1 is MNHEY, CDR2 SMNVEV (reference sequence). Trimming stripped 6 bases from V and 7 bases from J, with 15 bases between. The CDR3 sequence is CASSLTRRGGYTF. DNA for the CDR3: TGTGCCAGCAGCCTGACCCGACGGGGTGGCTACACCTTC.

This clone turned up a few times. This CDR3 reads CASSLGAGTPLHF. In DNA form, the CDR3 reads TGTGCCAGCAGCTTAGGGGCGGGGACACCCCTCCACTTT. J is TRBJ1-6 and V is TRBV7-8; no definite D call. Germline-derived CDR1 and CDR2 are SGHVS and FQNEAQ. Trimming left V 1 base short and J 11 bases short, with 9 bases between. This CDR3 has 13 residues.

This clone occurred a few times. The chain is built from TRBV10-2 and TRBJ1-3; perhaps TRBD1 as D (5 bases). This CDR3 is 13 amino acids long. Trimming left V 2 bases short and J 7 bases short, with 9 bases between. Germline V gives CDR1 WSHSY, CDR2 SAAADI. CDR3: CASSESRANTIYF. CDR3 nucleotide sequence: TGCGCCAGCAGTGAGAGCAGGGCTAACACCATATATTTT.

The genes are TRBV7-6 and TRBJ1-2; weak D call: TRBD1 (6 bases). The CDR3 sequence is 14 residues long. In germline, CDR1 is SGHVS, CDR2 FNYEAQ. Trimming left V 0 bases short and J 3 bases short, with 8 bases between. The CDR3 loop reads CASSLAPGDYGYTF. The CDR3 bases are TGTGCCAGCAGCTTAGCTCCAGGGGACTATGGCTACACCTTC.

This chain joins TRBV12-3 or TRBV12-4 and TRBJ2-5; D remains ambiguous. This CDR3 region has 12 residues. The germline V and J ends were trimmed by 3 bases and 2 bases, with 4 bases remaining between them. The CDR3 protein is CASSFAQETQYF. DNA for the CDR3: TGTGCCAGCAGTTTCGCGCAAGAGACCCAGTACTTC.

A few counts support this clone. J is TRBJ1-2 and V is TRBV7-3; 10 nucleotides agree with TRBD1. Germline trimming cut 5 bases from V and 4 bases from J; bases unmatched to any gene: 4. Germline CDR1 SGHTA, CDR2 FQGTGA. The CDR3 totals 14 residues. The DNA for the CDR3 is TGTGCCAGCAGCGAGACAGGGGGCCCCTATGGCTACACCTTC. Translation gives CASSETGGPYGYTF. The variable domain in full, with the rest retrieved from reference TRBV7-3 and TRBJ1-2, is GAGVSQTPSNKVTEKGKYVELRCDPISGHTALYWYRQSLGQGPEFLIYFQGTGAADDSGLPNDRFFAVRPEGSVSTLKIQRTERGDSAVYLCASSETGGPYGYTFGSGTRLTVV.

V usage is TRBV18 and J usage is TRBJ1-2, with 8 positions matching TRBD1. CDR3 size: 13 residues. Germline trimming cut 3 bases from V and 6 bases from J; bases unmatched to any gene: 3. The germline gives CDR1 KGHSH, CDR2 LQKENI. CDR3 protein: CASSPAGGHGYTF. The CDR3 DNA reads as TGTGCCAGCTCACCGGCAGGGGGCCATGGCTACACCTTC.

This clone showed up just once. V and J are TRBV4-3 and TRBJ1-2; 7 nucleotides line up with TRBD1. Germline assignment: CDR1 LGHNA and CDR2 YSLEER. This CDR3 region has 18 residues. V shed 3 bases, J shed 0 bases, and the junction held 13 bases outside the gene matches. The CDR3 region is CASSQRYRGGVANYGYTF. The CDR3 bases are TGCGCCAGCAGCCAGCGCTACAGGGGTGGGGTAGCTAACTATGGCTACACCTTC.